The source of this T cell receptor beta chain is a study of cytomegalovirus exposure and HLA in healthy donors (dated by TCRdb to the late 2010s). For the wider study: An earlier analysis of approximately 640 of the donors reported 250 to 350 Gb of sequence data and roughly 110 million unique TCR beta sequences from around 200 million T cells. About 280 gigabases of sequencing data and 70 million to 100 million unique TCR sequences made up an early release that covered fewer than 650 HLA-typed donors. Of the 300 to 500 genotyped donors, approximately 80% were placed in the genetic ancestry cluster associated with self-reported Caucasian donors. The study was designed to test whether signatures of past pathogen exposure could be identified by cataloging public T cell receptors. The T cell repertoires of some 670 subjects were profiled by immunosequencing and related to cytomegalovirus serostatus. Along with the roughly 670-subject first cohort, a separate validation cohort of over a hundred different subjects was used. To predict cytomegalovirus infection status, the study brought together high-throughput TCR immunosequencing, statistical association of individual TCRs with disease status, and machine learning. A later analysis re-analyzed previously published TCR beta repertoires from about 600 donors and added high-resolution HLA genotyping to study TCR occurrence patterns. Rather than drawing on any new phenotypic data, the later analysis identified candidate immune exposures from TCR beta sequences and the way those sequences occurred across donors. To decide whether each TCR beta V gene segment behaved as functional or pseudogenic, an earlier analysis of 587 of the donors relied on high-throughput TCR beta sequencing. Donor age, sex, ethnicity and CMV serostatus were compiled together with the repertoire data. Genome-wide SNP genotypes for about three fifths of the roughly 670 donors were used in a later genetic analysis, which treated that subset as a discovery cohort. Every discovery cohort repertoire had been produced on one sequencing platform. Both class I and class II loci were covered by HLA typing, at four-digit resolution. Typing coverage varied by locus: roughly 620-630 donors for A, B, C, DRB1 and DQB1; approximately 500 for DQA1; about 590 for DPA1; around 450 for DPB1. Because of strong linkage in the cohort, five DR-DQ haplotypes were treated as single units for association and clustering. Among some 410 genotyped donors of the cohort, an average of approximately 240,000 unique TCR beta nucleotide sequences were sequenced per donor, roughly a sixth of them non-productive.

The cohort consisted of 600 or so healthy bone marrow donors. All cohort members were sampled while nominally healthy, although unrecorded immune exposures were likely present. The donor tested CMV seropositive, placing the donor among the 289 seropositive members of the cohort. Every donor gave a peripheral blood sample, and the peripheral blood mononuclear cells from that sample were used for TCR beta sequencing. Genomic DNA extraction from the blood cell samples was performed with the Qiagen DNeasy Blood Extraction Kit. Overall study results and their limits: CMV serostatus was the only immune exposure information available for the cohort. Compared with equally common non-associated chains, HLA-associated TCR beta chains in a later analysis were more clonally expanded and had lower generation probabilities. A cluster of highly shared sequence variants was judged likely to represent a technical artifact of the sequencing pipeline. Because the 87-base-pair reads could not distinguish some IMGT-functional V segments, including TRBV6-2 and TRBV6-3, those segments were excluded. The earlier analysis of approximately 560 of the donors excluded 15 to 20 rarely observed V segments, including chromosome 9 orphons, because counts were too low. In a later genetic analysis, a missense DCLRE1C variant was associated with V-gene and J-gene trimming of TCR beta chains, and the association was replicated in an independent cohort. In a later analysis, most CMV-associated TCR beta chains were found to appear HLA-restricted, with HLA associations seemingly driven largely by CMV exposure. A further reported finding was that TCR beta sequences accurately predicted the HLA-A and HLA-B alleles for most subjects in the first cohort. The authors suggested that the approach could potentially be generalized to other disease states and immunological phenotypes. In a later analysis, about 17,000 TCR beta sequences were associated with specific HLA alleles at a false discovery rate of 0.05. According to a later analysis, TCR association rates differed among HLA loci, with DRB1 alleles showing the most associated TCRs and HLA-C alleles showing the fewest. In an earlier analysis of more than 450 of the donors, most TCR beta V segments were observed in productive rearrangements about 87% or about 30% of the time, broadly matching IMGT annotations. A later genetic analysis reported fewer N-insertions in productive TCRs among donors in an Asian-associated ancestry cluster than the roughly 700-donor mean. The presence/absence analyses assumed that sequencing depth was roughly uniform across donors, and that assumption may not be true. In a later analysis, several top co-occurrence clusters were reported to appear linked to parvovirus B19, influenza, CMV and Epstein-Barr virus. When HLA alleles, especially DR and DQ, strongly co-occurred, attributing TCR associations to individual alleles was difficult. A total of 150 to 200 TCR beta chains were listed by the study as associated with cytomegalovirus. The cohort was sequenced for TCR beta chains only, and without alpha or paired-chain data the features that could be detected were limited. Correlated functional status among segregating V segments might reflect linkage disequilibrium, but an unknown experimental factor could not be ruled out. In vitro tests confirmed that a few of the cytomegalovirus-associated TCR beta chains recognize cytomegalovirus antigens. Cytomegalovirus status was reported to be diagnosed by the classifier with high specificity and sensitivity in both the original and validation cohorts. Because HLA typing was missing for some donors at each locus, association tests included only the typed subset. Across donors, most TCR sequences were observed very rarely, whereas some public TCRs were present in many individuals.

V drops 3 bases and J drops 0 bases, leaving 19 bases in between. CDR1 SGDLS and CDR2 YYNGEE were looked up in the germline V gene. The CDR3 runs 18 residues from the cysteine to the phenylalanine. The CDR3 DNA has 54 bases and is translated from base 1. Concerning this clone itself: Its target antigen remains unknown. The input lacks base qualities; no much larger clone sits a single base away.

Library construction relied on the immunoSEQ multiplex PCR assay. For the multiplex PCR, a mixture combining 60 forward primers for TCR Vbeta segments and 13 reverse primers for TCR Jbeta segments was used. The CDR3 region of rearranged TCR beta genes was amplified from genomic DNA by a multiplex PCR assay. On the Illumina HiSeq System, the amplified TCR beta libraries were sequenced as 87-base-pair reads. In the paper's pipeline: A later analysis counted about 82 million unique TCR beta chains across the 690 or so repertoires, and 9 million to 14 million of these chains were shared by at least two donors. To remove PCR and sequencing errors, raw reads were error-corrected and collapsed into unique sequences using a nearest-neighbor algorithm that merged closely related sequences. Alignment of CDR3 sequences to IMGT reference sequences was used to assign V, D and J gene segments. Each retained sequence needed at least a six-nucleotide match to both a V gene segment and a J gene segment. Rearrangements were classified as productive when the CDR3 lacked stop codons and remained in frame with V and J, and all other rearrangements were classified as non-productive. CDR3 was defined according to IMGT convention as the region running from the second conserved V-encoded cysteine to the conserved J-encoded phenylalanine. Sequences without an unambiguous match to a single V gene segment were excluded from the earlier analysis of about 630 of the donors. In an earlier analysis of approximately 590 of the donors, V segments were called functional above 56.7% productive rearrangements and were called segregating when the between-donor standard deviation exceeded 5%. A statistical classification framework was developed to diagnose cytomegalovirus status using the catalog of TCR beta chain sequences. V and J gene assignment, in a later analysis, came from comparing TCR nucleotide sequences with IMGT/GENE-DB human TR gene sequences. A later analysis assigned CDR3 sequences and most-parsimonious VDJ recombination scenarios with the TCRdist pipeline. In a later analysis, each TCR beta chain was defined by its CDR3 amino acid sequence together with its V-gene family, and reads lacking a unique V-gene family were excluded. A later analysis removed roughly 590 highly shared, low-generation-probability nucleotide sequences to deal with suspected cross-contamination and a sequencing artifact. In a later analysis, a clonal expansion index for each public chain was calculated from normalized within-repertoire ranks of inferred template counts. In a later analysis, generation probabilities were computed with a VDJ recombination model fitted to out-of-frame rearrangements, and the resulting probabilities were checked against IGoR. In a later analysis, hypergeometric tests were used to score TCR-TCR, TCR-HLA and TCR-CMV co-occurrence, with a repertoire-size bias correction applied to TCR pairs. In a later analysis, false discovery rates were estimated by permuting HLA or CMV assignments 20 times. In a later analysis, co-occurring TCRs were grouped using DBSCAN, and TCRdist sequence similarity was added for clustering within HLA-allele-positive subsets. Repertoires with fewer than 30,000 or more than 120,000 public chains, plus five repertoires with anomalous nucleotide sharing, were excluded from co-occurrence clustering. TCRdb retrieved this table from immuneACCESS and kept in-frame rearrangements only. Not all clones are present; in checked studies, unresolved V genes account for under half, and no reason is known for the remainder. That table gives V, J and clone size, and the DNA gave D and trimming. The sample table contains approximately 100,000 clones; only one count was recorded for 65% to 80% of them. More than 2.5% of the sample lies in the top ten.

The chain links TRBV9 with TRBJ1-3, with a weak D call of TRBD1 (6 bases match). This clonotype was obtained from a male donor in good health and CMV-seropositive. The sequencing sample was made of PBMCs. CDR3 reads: CASSDRTDYRSSGNTIYF. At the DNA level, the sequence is TGTGCCAGCAGCGACCGGACAGACTACCGTTCCTCTGGAAACACCATATATTTT. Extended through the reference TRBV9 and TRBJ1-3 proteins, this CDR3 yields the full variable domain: DSGVTQTPKHLITATGQRVTLRCSPRSGDLSVYWYQQSLDQGLQFLIQYYNGEERAKGNILERFSAQQFPDLHSELNLSSLELGDSALYFCASSDRTDYRSSGNTIYFGEGSWLTVV.